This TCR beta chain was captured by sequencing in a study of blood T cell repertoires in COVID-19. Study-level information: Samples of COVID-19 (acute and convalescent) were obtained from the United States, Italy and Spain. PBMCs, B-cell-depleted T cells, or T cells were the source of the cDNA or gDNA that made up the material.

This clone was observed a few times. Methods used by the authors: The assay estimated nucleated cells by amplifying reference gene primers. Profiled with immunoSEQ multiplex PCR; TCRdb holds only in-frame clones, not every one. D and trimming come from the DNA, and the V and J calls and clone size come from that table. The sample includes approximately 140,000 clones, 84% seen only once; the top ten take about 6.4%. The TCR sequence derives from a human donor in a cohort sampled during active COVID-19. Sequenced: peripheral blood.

CDR3: CASSQERRTGELFF. The CDR3 DNA reads TGTGCCAGCAGCCAAGAGCGCAGGACCGGGGAGCTGTTTTTT. The rearrangement links TRBV4-2 to TRBJ2-2; D is unresolved. This CDR3 has 14 amino acids. V lost 0 bases and J 5 bases, leaving 7 bases between the germline ends. Per the germline V gene, CDR1 is LGHNA and CDR2 is YNFKEQ.